One sample yielded the 22 T cell receptor beta chains listed below, sequenced in a study of T-cell memory formation after mild COVID-19. TCRdb ran MiXCR on the 5' RACE reads and lists one entry per CDR3 protein. This table holds over 120,000 distinct CDR3 sequences, approximately 25% found once. Sequenced input: PBMCs or a T cell subset sorted from them (not recorded which). The source is an adult woman who had mild COVID-19 (a few samples of this study predate the infection). Cell type and time point are not known.

This rearrangement joins TRBV7-8 to TRBJ2-7; 13 bases fit TRBD2. CDR3 length: 17 residues. Trimming at V came to 5 bases and at J to 3 bases, leaving 10 bases not matched to a gene. Germline CDR1 and CDR2: SGHVS and FQNEAQ. Here the CDR3 reads CASSRRTSGRVGYEQYF. CDR3 sequence (DNA): TGTGCCAGCAGCCGACGGACTAGCGGGAGAGTCGGCTACGAGCAGTACTTC.

The V and J genes are TRBV5-1 and TRBJ2-1, with D tentatively TRBD2 (5 bases). The V end was cut by 2 bases, the J end by 6 bases, with 12 bases between. CDR3 size: 14 residues. Per germline, CDR1 SGHRS and CDR2 YFSETQ. CDR3 amino acids: CASSFASLSNEQFF. The CDR3 DNA reads TGCGCCAGCAGCTTCGCTAGCCTCTCCAATGAGCAGTTCTTC. Using reference TRBV5-1 and TRBJ2-1 for the parts outside the CDR3, the full variable domain is KAGVTQTPRYLIKTRGQQVTLSCSPISGHRSVSWYQQTPGQGLQFLFEYFSETQRNKGNFPGRFSGRQFSNSRSEMNVSTLELGDSALYLCASSFASLSNEQFFGPGTRLTVL.

This clonotype was recorded a few times. The rearrangement joins TRBV5-1 to TRBJ1-5; D remains unclear. The V gene's germline CDR1 is SGHRS and CDR2 YFSETQ. V was shortened by 4 bases and J by 4 bases, with 15 bases between the two germline ends. This CDR3 has 15 amino acids. DNA of the CDR3: TGCGCCAGCAGCCGGATGGGAGAGGAGAATCAGCCCCAGCATTTT. It translates to CASSRMGEENQPQHF.

J is TRBJ2-4 and V is TRBV5-6; D may be TRBD1 or TRBD2 (6 bases each). Germline CDR1 and CDR2: SGHDT and YYEEEE. The CDR3 sequence is 13 residues long. V lost 5 bases and J 6 bases, leaving 12 bases between the germline ends. CDR3 coding DNA: TGTGCCAGCAGATCGGGGGCCGGAAACATTCAGTACTTC. Translating gives CASRSGAGNIQYF. Using reference TRBV5-6 and TRBJ2-4 for the parts outside the CDR3, the full variable domain is DAGVTQSPTHLIKTRGQQVTLRCSPKSGHDTVSWYQQALGQGPQFIFQYYEEEERQRGNFPDRFSGHQFPNYSSELNVNALLLGDSALYLCASRSGAGNIQYFGAGTRLSVL.

The chain is built from TRBV7-9 and TRBJ1-1, with TRBD1 identical over 7 bases. The ends lost 6 bases at V and 7 bases at J; junction bases unmatched: 8. CDR1 and CDR2 from the germline V gene are SEHNR and FQNEAQ (reference sequence). This CDR3 is 13 amino acids long. The CDR3 DNA reads as TGTGCCAGCAGACAGGGGACGTTGGGTGAAGCTTTCTTT. Translating it yields CASRQGTLGEAFF.

The chain employs TRBV12-3 or TRBV12-4 and TRBJ2-7; D call uncertain. CDR3 length: 13 amino acids. Trimming stripped 5 bases from V and 2 bases from J, with 10 bases between. CDR3 sequence reads: CASSVAATYEQYF. CDR3 nucleotide sequence: TGTGCCAGCAGTGTCGCCGCGACCTACGAGCAGTACTTC.

This clonotype was picked up a small number of times. The J gene is TRBJ2-1, the V gene TRBV24-1; perhaps TRBD2 as D (5 bases). The CDR3 has 13 amino acids. Germline lookup yields CDR1 KGHDR and CDR2 SFDVKD. V was trimmed by 4 bases and J by 8 bases, leaving 11 bases between them. The CDR3 loop reads CATSDPLVHEQFF. The CDR3 DNA reads as TGTGCCACCAGTGACCCACTAGTTCATGAGCAGTTCTTC.

The chain uses TRBV12-3 or TRBV12-4 and TRBJ2-5, with a possible D match to TRBD2 (6 bases). Deletions cut 3 bases from V and 2 bases from J, with 16 bases between. The CDR3 has 16 amino acids. Written as DNA, the CDR3 is TGTGCCAGCAGTTTTCGGGGGACTCTAAGACAAGAGACCCAGTACTTC. This sequence encodes CASSFRGTLRQETQYF.

This clonotype has more than one count but fewer than ten. V is TRBV29-1 and J is TRBJ2-1, with D perhaps TRBD1 (5 bases). Trimming took 7 bases from V and 3 from J, leaving 10 bases between them. Germline-derived CDR1 and CDR2 are SQVTM and ANQGSEA. The CDR3 loop spans 12 amino acids. The CDR3 DNA reads TGCAGCGGTTGGGGCAACTACAATGAGCAGTTCTTC. The encoded protein is CSGWGNYNEQFF.

This rearrangement joins TRBV5-5 to TRBJ2-7; D is ambiguous. CDR1 and CDR2 (germline): SGHKS, YYEKEE (reference sequence). The length of the CDR3 is 17 residues. V lost 0 bases and J 2 bases, leaving 18 bases between the germline ends. CDR3 in DNA: TGTGCCAGCAGCTTGGCCCAAGGTATCGAGAGGACCTACGAGCAGTACTTC. Amino acids: CASSLAQGIERTYEQYF.

The chain joins TRBV7-6 to TRBJ2-6, with D maybe TRBD1 (5 bases). The CDR3 sequence is 14 residues long. Per germline, CDR1 SGHVS and CDR2 FNYEAQ. V gave up 1 base and J gave up 12 bases, with 13 bases separating them. In DNA, the CDR3 is TGTGCCAGCAGCTTAGAGGGGTCCTCCTTCGTCCTGACTTTC. Translating it yields CASSLEGSSFVLTF.

This clonotype has only a few counts. V gene TRBV6-2 or TRBV6-3 combines with J gene TRBJ2-1, with no clear D. V was shortened by 6 bases and J by 4 bases, with 7 bases between the two germline ends. The CDR3 extends over 12 amino acids. CDR1 is MNHEY and CDR2 is SVGEGT in the germline V gene. The DNA for the CDR3 is TGTGCCAGCAGCCCGCTATACAATGAGCAGTTCTTC. Its translation: CASSPLYNEQFF.

The CDR3 DNA reads as TGTGCCAGCAGTGAAACCCCTTTCGGAGGAAGACAGGGGACGAACACTGAAGCTTTCTTT. Amino acid sequence: CASSETPFGGRQGTNTEAFF. This chain links TRBV2 with TRBJ1-1; 8 bases match TRBD1. The CDR3 spans 20 residues. V dropped 2 bases and J dropped 1; count of bases not matched to a gene: 18. CDR1 and CDR2 (germline): SNHLY, FYNNEI.

In its sample, this clonotype was seen a few times. The chain combines TRBV5-1 with TRBJ2-1; 11 nucleotides align to TRBD2. In germline, CDR1 is SGHRS, CDR2 YFSETQ. The CDR3 runs to 16 residues. The V gene end was trimmed by 3 bases and the J gene end by 4 bases; junction bases not matched to a gene: 6. CDR3 protein: CASSSVAGGRYNEQFF. CDR3 nucleotide sequence: TGCGCCAGCAGCTCTGTAGCGGGGGGGCGTTACAATGAGCAGTTCTTC.

The rearrangement links TRBV2 to TRBJ1-4, with unresolved D. In germline, CDR1 is SNHLY, CDR2 FYNNEI. Trimming cost V 11 bases and J 5 bases, with 15 bases left between them. The CDR3 runs to 13 residues. DNA for the CDR3: TGTGCCTCCGGTAGGCAGGAAAATGAAAAACTGTTTTTT. As protein: CASGRQENEKLFF.

This clonotype was seen just once. The V gene is TRBV6-6, the J gene TRBJ1-1; D not resolved. Germline assignment: CDR1 MNHNY and CDR2 SVGAGI (reference sequence). V was clipped by 6 bases and J by 1 base, with 12 bases between them. The CDR3 is 14 amino acids. The CDR3 coding sequence is TGTGCCAGCAGCTGGACGCGGGCGAACACTGAAGCTTTCTTT. Residues: CASSWTRANTEAFF.

This clonotype was seen a handful of times. The J gene is TRBJ2-1, the V gene TRBV12-3 or TRBV12-4; TRBD2 matches 11 bases. The V gene end was trimmed by 9 bases and the J gene end by 9 bases; junction bases not matched to a gene: 10. There are 14 residues in the CDR3. The CDR3 loop reads CASFSSGGTGEQFF. The CDR3 nucleotides read TGTGCCAGTTTTTCTAGCGGGGGGACGGGTGAGCAGTTCTTC.

CDR3 sequence reads: CATSRGSGVNNEQFF. CDR3 bases: TGTGCCACCAGCAGAGGGAGCGGGGTCAACAATGAGCAGTTCTTC. The J gene is TRBJ2-1, the V gene TRBV15; 7 nucleotides agree with TRBD2. CDR3 length: 15 amino acids. Unmatched junction bases numbered 5, after V lost 1 base and J lost 5 bases. Looked up from germline, CDR1 is LNHNV and CDR2 is YYDKDF (reference sequence).

There are a few counts of this clonotype. The chain links TRBV5-1 to TRBJ2-1; 7 bases agree with TRBD1. Per germline, CDR1 SGHRS and CDR2 YFSETQ. V was pared by 0 bases and J by 8 bases, with 8 bases of the junction left unmatched. The CDR3 runs 15 residues. DNA of the CDR3: TGCGCCAGCAGCTTGGGACAGGGAAGGGAAGATGAGCAGTTCTTC. Translating gives CASSLGQGREDEQFF. Together with reference TRBV5-1 and TRBJ2-1, the CDR3 gives the full variable domain: KAGVTQTPRYLIKTRGQQVTLSCSPISGHRSVSWYQQTPGQGLQFLFEYFSETQRNKGNFPGRFSGRQFSNSRSEMNVSTLELGDSALYLCASSLGQGREDEQFFGPGTRLTVL.

This clonotype has a single count. This rearrangement joins TRBV4-3 to TRBJ1-3; 9 nucleotides align to TRBD1. Germline CDR1 and CDR2: LGHNA and YSLEER. The CDR3 sequence is 16 residues long. V lost 0 bases and J lost 1; bases outside the gene matches: 1. CDR3 protein: CASSQDGTGSGNTIYF. CDR3 coding DNA: TGCGCCAGCAGCCAAGATGGGACAGGGTCTGGAAACACCATATATTTT.

The chain employs TRBV7-9 and TRBJ2-7; no clear D gene. The CDR3 length is 13 residues. Germline CDR1 reads SEHNR; CDR2 reads FQNEAQ (reference sequence). V was cut by 3 bases and J by 2 bases, with 8 bases left in between. CDR3 region: CASSLTNTYEQYF. The CDR3 nucleotides read TGTGCCAGCAGCTTGACAAATACCTACGAGCAGTACTTC.

The chain links TRBV19 to TRBJ1-2, with TRBD1 matching 9 bases. The CDR3 has 14 residues. V shed 5 bases, J shed 7 bases, and the junction held 8 bases outside the gene matches. Germline V lookup: CDR1 LNHDA, CDR2 SQIVND (reference sequence). CDR3 in DNA: TGTGCCAGTAGTGCGGGACAGGGCGGTTTTGGCTACACCTTC. Amino acid sequence: CASSAGQGGFGYTF.